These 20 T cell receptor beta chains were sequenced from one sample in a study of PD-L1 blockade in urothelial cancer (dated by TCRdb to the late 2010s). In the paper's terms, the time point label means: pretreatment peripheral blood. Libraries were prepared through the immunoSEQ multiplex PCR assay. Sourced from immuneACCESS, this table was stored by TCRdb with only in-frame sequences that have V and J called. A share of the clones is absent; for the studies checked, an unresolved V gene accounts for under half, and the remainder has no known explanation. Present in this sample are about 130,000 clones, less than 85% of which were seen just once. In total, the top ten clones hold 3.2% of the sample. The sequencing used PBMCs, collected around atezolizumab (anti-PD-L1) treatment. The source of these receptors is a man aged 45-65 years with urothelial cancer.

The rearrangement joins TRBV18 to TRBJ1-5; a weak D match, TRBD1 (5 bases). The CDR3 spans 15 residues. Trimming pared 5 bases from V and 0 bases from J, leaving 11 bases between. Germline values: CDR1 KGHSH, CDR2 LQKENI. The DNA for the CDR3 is TGTGCCAGCTCAGACAGTCAGTATAGCAATCAGCCCCAGCATTTT. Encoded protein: CASSDSQYSNQPQHF.

The CDR3 loop reads CAWSVRDRVAGELFF. In nucleotides, the CDR3 is TGTGCCTGGAGTGTGCGGGACAGGGTCGCCGGGGAGCTGTTTTTT. The V gene is TRBV30, the J gene TRBJ2-2; 9 positions agree with TRBD1. The V segment lost 0 bases and the J segment 6 bases; nucleotides outside the gene matches: 5. There are 15 residues in the CDR3. Germline CDR1 and CDR2: GTSNPN and SVGIG (reference sequence).

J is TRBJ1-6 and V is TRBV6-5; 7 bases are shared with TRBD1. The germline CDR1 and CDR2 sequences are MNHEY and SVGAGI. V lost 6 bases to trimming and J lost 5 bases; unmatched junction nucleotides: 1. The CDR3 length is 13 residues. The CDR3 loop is CASSDRDNSPLHF. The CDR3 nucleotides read TGTGCCAGCAGCGACAGGGATAATTCACCCCTCCACTTT.

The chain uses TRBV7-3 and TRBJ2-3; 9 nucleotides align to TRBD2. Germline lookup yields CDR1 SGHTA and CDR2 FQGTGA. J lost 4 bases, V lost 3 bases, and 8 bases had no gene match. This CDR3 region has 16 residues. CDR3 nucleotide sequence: TGTGCCAGCAGCTTCGGCCTAGCGGGAAAGGCAGATACGCAGTATTTT. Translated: CASSFGLAGKADTQYF.

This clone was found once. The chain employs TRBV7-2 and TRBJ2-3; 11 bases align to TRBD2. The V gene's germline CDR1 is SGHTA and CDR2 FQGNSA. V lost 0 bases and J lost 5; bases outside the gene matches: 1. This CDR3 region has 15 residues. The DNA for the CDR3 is TGTGCCAGCAGCTTAGCGGGACTAGCGGTAGATACGCAGTATTTT. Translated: CASSLAGLAVDTQYF. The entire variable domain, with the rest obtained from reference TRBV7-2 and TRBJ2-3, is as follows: GAGVSQSPSNKVTEKGKDVELRCDPISGHTALYWYRQSLGQGLEFLIYFQGNSAPDKSGLPSDRFSAERTGGSVSTLTIQRTQQEDSAVYLCASSLAGLAVDTQYFGPGTRLTVL.

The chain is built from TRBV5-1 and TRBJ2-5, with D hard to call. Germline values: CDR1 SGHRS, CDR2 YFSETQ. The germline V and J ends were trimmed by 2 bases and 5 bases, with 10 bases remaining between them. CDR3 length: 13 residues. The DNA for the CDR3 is TGCGCCAGCAGCTTCAGTGATCGCGAGACCCAGTACTTC. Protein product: CASSFSDRETQYF.

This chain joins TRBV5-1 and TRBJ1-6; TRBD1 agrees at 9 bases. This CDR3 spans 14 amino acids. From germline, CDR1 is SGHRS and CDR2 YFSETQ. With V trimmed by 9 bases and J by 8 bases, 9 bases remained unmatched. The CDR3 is CATAQGATDSPLHF. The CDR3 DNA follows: TGCGCCACTGCACAGGGGGCGACGGATTCACCCCTCCACTTT.

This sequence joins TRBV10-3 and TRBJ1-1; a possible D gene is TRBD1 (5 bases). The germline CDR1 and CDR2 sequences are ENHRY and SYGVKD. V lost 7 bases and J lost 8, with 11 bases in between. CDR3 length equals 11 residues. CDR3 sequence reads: CAITNSGEAFF. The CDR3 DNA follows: TGTGCCATCACCAACTCAGGGGAAGCTTTCTTT.

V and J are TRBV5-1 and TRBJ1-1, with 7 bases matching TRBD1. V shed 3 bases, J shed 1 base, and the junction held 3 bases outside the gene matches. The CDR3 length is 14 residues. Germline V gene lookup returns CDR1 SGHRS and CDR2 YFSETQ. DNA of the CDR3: TGCGCCAGCAGCTCGGGGACAGAGAACACTGAAGCTTTCTTT. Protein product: CASSSGTENTEAFF.

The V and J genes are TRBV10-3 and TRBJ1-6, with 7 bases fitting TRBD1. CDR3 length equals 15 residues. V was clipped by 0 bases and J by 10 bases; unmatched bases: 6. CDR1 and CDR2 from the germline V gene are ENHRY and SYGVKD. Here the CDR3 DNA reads TGTGCCATCAGTGAGTCGGACAGGTCGGGGTCACCCCTCCACTTT. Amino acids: CAISESDRSGSPLHF.

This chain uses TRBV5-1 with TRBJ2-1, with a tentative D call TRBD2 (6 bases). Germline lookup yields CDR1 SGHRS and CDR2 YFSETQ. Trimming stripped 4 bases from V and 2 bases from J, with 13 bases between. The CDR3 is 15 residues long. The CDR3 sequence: CASSPDGGAYNEQFF. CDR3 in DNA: TGCGCCAGCAGCCCGGACGGGGGAGCCTACAATGAGCAGTTCTTC.

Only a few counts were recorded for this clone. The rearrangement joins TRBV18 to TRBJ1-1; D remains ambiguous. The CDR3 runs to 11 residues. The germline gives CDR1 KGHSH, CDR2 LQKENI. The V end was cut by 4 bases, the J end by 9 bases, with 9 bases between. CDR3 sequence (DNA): TGTGCCAGCTCACAGCCCTCACAAGCTTTCTTT. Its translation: CASSQPSQAFF.

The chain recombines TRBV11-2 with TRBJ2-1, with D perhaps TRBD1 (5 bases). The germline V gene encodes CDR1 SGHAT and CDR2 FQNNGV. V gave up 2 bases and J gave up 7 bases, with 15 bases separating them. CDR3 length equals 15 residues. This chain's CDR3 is CASSLKGSNRNEQFF. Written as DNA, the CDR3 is TGTGCCAGCAGCTTAAAGGGTTCGAACAGGAATGAGCAGTTCTTC.

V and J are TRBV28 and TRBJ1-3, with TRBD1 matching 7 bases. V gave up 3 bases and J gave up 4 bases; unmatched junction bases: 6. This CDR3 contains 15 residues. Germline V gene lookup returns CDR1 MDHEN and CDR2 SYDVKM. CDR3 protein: CASSFSGGRGNTIYF. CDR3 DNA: TGTGCCAGCAGTTTTTCAGGGGGTAGAGGAAACACCATATATTTT.

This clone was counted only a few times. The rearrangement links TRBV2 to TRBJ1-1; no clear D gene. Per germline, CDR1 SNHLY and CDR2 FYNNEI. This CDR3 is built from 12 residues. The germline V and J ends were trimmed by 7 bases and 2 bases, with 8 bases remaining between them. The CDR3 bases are TGTGCCAGCAAGAGAGGCAACACTGAAGCTTTCTTT. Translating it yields CASKRGNTEAFF. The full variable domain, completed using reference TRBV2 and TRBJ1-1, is EPEVTQTPSHQVTQMGQEVILRCVPISNHLYFYWYRQILGQKVEFLVSFYNNEISEKSEIFDDQFSVERPDGSNFTLKIRSTKLEDSAMYFCASKRGNTEAFFGQGTRLTVV.

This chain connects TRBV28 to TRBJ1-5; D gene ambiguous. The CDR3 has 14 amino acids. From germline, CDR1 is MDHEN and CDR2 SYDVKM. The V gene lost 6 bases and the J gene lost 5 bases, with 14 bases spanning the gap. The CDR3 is CASRGGFRDQPQHF. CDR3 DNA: TGTGCCAGCAGGGGCGGGTTCCGCGATCAGCCCCAGCATTTT.

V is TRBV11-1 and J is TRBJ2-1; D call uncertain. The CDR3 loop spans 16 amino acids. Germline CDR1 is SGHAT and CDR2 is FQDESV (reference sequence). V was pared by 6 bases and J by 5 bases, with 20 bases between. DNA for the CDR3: TGTGCCAGCAGTCCATTTATTGCGGAGCCGAACAATGAGCAGTTCTTC. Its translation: CASSPFIAEPNNEQFF. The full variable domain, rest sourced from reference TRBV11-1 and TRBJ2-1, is EAEVAQSPRYKITEKSQAVAFWCDPISGHATLYWYRQILGQGPELLVQFQDESVVDDSQLPKDRFSAERLKGVDSTLKIQPAELGDSAMYLCASSPFIAEPNNEQFFGPGTRLTVL.

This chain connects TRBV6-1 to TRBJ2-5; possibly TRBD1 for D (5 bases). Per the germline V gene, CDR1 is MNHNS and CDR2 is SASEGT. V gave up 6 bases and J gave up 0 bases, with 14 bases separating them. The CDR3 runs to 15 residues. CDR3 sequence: CASRRAGMYQETQYF. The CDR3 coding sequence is TGTGCCAGCAGAAGGGCAGGGATGTACCAAGAGACCCAGTACTTC.

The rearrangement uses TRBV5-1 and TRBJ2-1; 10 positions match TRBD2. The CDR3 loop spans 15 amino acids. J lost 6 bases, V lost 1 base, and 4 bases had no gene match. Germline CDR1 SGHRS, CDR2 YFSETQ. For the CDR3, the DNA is TGCGCCAGCAGCTTGCACAGCGGGAGGGGCAATGAGCAGTTCTTC. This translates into CASSLHSGRGNEQFF. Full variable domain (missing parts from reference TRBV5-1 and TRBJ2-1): KAGVTQTPRYLIKTRGQQVTLSCSPISGHRSVSWYQQTPGQGLQFLFEYFSETQRNKGNFPGRFSGRQFSNSRSEMNVSTLELGDSALYLCASSLHSGRGNEQFFGPGTRLTVL.

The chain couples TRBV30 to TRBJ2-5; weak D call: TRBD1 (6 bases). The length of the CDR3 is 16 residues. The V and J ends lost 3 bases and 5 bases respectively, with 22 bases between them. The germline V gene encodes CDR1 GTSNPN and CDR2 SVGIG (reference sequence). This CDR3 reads CAWSIAGADSGETQYF. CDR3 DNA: TGTGCCTGGAGCATTGCAGGGGCTGATAGTGGGGAGACCCAGTACTTC.